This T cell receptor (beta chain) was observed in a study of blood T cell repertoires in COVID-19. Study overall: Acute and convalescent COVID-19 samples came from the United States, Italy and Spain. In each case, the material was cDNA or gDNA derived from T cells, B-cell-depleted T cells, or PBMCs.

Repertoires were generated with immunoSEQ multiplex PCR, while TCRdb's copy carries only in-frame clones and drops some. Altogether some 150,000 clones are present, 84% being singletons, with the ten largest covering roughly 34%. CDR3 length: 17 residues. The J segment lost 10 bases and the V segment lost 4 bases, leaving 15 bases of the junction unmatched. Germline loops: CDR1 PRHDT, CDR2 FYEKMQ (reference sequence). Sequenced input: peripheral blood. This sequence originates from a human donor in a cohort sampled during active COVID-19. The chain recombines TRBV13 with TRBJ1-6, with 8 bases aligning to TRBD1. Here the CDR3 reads CASSSYGVTGADSPLHF. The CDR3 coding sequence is TGTGCCAGCAGCTCCTACGGAGTGACAGGGGCTGACTCACCCCTCCACTTT.